What follows is one T cell receptor (beta chain) and its context. The CDR3 length is 14 residues. CDR1 and CDR2 from the germline V gene are SGHVS and FQNEAQ. J gave up 1 base and V 5 bases, and 4 bases lay outside the gene matches. Data came from immunoSEQ multiplex PCR; TCRdb stores just in-frame clones and leaves some out. The data hold over 100,000 clones, with 75% to 90% observed a single time. These data belong to a study of blood T cell repertoires in COVID-19. The sample comprised peripheral blood. The sequence was obtained from a man between 60 and 75 years old with COVID-19, enrolled during active disease. V gene TRBV7-8 combines with J gene TRBJ1-1; the match to TRBD1 covers 7 bases. CDR3 in DNA: TGTGCCAGCAGCCTAGGACAGGCGAACACTGAAGCTTTCTTT. It encodes CASSLGQANTEAFF.